The clone carrying this T cell receptor (beta chain) was detected once. The antigen is undetermined. Genomic DNA constituted the template upon which TCR beta VDJ and CDR3 profiling was performed. One entry per CDR3 protein, called by TCRdb with MiXCR from the reads. The data show roughly 200,000 distinct CDR3 sequences, less than 65% seen once. Individuals selected for sequencing had exhibited CD8+CD57+ cell expansion on flow cytometry. The CDR3 sequence is 14 residues long. The ends were cut back, 5 bases at V and 0 bases at J, with 9 bases in the middle. Germline CDR1 SGHTA, CDR2 FQGNSA. The sample belongs to a study of CD8+CD57+ T cells in acquired aplastic anemia. Overall study results and limits: Researchers report that 25 to 30 CD8+ CDR3 sequences appeared in both patients and controls.

This chain joins TRBV7-2 and TRBJ2-3, with D hard to call. The sequence was obtained from a human donor with aplastic anemia. The specimen was sorted CD4+, CD8+, or CD8+CD57+ T cells (not recorded which) from PBMCs. CDR3 bases: TGTGCCAGCAGCCGTTATCCCAGCACAGATACGCAGTATTTT. Its translation is CASSRYPSTDTQYF.